These T cell receptor beta chains were read from a single sample in a study of blood T cells in healthy people across ages. Via MiXCR, TCRdb re-called the 5' RACE reads, giving one row per CDR3 protein. The sample shows around 650,000 distinct CDR3 sequences, roughly 32% of them seen only once. Input material: blood. These receptors all stem from an elderly woman in good health. Each CDR3 is given with its conserved first and last residue. D genes are given only for firm matches. Size is omitted from some rows. Given values are once, few, many or a class for expanded clones.

v_gene,j_gene,d_gene,abundance,CDR3nt,CDR3aa
TRBV13,TRBJ2-1,TRBD1,-,TGTGCCAGCAGCAGGACAGGGGGGACTTACAATGAGCAGTTCTTC,CASSRTGGTYNEQFF
TRBV14,TRBJ2-7,TRBD2,-,TGTGCCAGCAGCCAAGGGACTAGCGGTACCTCCTACGAGCAGTACTTC,CASSQGTSGTSYEQYF
TRBV28,TRBJ2-7,TRBD1,many,TGTGCCAGTTGGTCCCGGACAGGAGGATACGAGCAGTACTTC,CASWSRTGGYEQYF
TRBV6-2/TRBV6-3,TRBJ2-5,TRBD2,many,TGTGCCAGCAGTTTAGGGTTGACTAGCGGGGGCCAAGAGACCCAGTACTTC,CASSLGLTSGGQETQYF
TRBV20-1,TRBJ1-1,-,many,TGCAGTGCTAGAGATGAGGGGCCCCTGGCCACTGAAGCTTTCTTT,CSARDEGPLATEAFF
TRBV1,TRBJ2-3,-,-,TGCACCAGCAGCCAAGATATCGGGCCGCTAGCGGGGGGCACAGATGCGCAGTATTTT,CTSSQDIGPLAGGTDAQYF
TRBV7-2,TRBJ1-5,-,many,TGTGCCAGCAGCTTAGACGGTTGGAAGCCCCAGCATTTT,CASSLDGWKPQHF
TRBV4-2,TRBJ2-7,-,-,TGTGCCAGCAGCCAAGATTTGCTTAACTCGGCCGAGCAGTACTTC,CASSQDLLNSAEQYF
TRBV20-1,TRBJ2-5,-,-,TGCAGTGCTTCCCGACAGAAGAGGGAGACCCAGTACTTC,CSASRQKRETQYF
TRBV5-1,TRBJ2-3,-,-,TGCGCCAGCCACGGACCTAGCACAGATACGCAGTATTTT,CASHGPSTDTQYF
TRBV18,TRBJ1-2,-,-,TGTACCAGCTCACCACAAGTCCCAGAGAGAGTGAGCGGCTACACCTTC,CTSSPQVPERVSGYTF
TRBV20-1,TRBJ2-5,-,many,TGCAGTGCTAGAGTTCTCAAACGGGGTCGGGAGACCCAGTACTTC,CSARVLKRGRETQYF
TRBV20-1,TRBJ2-5,-,-,TGCAGTGCCCCCAGTGCGGGAGAGACCCAGTACTTC,CSAPSAGETQYF
TRBV29-1,TRBJ2-3,-,many,TGCAGCGTTGAAAAGAGGGATACGCAGTATTTT,CSVEKRDTQYF
TRBV20-1,TRBJ1-1,-,few,TGCAGTGCTAGAGATCCAAAGACAGCGAACACTGAAGCTTTCTTT,CSARDPKTANTEAFF
TRBV7-9,TRBJ2-1,TRBD1,-,TGTGCCAGCAGCTCTACAGGGGGTGGGTCCTACAATGAGCAGTTCTTC,CASSSTGGGSYNEQFF
TRBV5-4,TRBJ2-5,-,once,TGTGCCAGCAGAGGGGCCGCGGGGGCCCGGTACTTC,CASRGAAGARYF
TRBV12-3/TRBV12-4,TRBJ1-5,TRBD1,few,TGTGCCAGCAACAGGGACAGGGGCGAATATAGCAATCAGCCCCAGCATTTT,CASNRDRGEYSNQPQHF
TRBV3-1,TRBJ2-7,-,many,TGTGCCAGCAGCCACCCCTACATGGGACGCCACGAGCAGTACTTC,CASSHPYMGRHEQYF
TRBV20-1,TRBJ1-5,-,many,TGCAGTGCTAGATTGGATCAGCCCCAGCATTTT,CSARLDQPQHF
TRBV14,TRBJ2-3,TRBD1,-,TGTGCCAGCAGCATGACAGGGATTGATACGCAGTATTTT,CASSMTGIDTQYF
TRBV5-1,TRBJ1-1,-,many,TGCGCCAGCAGCCCGGACTTGACGGTAGAAGCTTTCTTT,CASSPDLTVEAFF
TRBV10-3,TRBJ2-2,-,-,TGTGCCATCAGTGGAGGGGGGCGCCACACCGGGGAGCTGTTTTTT,CAISGGGRHTGELFF
TRBV4-2,TRBJ2-1,TRBD2,-,TGTGCCAGCAGCCAAGATGAACTAGCGGGACCTTACAATGAGCAGTTCTTC,CASSQDELAGPYNEQFF
TRBV5-1,TRBJ2-1,TRBD2,many,TGCGCCAGCAGCTCGGGGACTAGCGCTTCGACGGGTAACAATGAGCAGTTCTTC,CASSSGTSASTGNNEQFF
TRBV4-2,TRBJ1-1,-,many,TGTGCCAGCAGCCAAGTACAGGATAGTACCACTGAAGCTTTCTTT,CASSQVQDSTTEAFF
TRBV20-1,TRBJ1-2,-,-,TGCAGTGCTCCCCTCCAAGCTTCAAGGGGGTATGGCTACACCTTC,CSAPLQASRGYGYTF
TRBV7-2,TRBJ1-4,-,many,TGTGCCAGCAGCTTAGGAGGTGGTAATGAAAAACTGTTTTTT,CASSLGGGNEKLFF
TRBV2,TRBJ1-5,TRBD1,many,TGTGCCAGCAGTTTATTCGGGCAGGGGGACAATTACCATAGCAATCAGCCCCAGCATTTT,CASSLFGQGDNYHSNQPQHF
TRBV19,TRBJ2-2,-,few,TGTGCCAGTAGTAGGCTGGCGGGAAACACCGGGGAGCTGTTTTTT,CASSRLAGNTGELFF
TRBV7-8,TRBJ1-1,TRBD1,few,TGTGCCAGCAGCTCCACAGGGGGCAGGCGGAACACTGAAGCTTTCTTT,CASSSTGGRRNTEAFF
TRBV6-5,TRBJ1-2,-,few,TGTGCCAGCAGTTACGAGGGTAGCTATGACTACACCTTC,CASSYEGSYDYTF
TRBV5-1,TRBJ2-7,TRBD1,few,TGCGCCAGCAGCTTGGGGACAGGGGGCCCCTACAATGAGCAGTACTTC,CASSLGTGGPYNEQYF
TRBV20-1,TRBJ2-3,TRBD2,-,TGCAGTGCTAGAGTAGCGGGGGCCACCCGATACACAGATACGCAGTATTTT,CSARVAGATRYTDTQYF
TRBV19,TRBJ2-7,-,few,TGTGCCAGTAGGGCGACTGAGTACGAGCAGTACTTC,CASRATEYEQYF
TRBV5-1,TRBJ2-1,TRBD1,many,TGCGCCAGCAGCACATCGGGACAGGGGGCTTCTGAGCAGTTCTTC,CASSTSGQGASEQFF
TRBV27,TRBJ2-4,-,-,TGTGCCAGCACCTGTAGGTTCTGGCGGAATCTCAAAAACATTCAGTACTTC,CASTCRFWRNLKNIQYF
TRBV27,TRBJ2-7,-,many,TGTGCCAGCAGTAAAGACAGCCGCCTTGCCCAAATCTACGAGCAGTACTTC,CASSKDSRLAQIYEQYF
TRBV6-1,TRBJ1-5,TRBD1,few,TGTGCCAGCAGTGAAAGGACAGGGGGCGGCCCTCAGCCCCAGCATTTT,CASSERTGGGPQPQHF
TRBV19,TRBJ1-1,-,many,TGTGCCAGTAGTATGATGACGGGGGGATTGAACACTGAAGCTTTCTTT,CASSMMTGGLNTEAFF
TRBV7-7,TRBJ2-3,-,-,TGTGCCAGCAGCTTAGCGGGGCCGCCTGGCACAGATACGCAGTATTTT,CASSLAGPPGTDTQYF
TRBV7-9,TRBJ2-7,-,many,TGTGCCAGCAGTTTACAAGCCTACGAGCAGTACTTC,CASSLQAYEQYF